This TCR beta chain was sequenced in a study of early T cells in non-severe SARS-CoV-2 infection. Molecules of cDNA were individually given unique molecular identifiers that were attached to them. Each CDR3 protein gets one entry after TCRdb re-called the 5' RACE reads with MiXCR. The sample lists 45,000 to 75,000 distinct CDR3 sequences; around 6% were seen once. V shed 4 bases and J shed 6 bases, with 15 bases lying between them. The CDR3 runs to 15 residues. Per germline, CDR1 LNHDA and CDR2 SQIVND (reference sequence). The table lists this clonotype with many counts. The TCR was taken from an adult who was a healthcare worker with PCR-confirmed SARS-CoV-2 infection or an uninfected control (not recorded which). The chain links TRBV19 to TRBJ2-2; a possible D gene is TRBD2 (5 bases). Material for sequencing was whole blood. CDR3 DNA sequence: TGTGCCAGTAGTAGGACTCCTCAAACGGCCGGGGAGCTGTTTTTT. This sequence encodes CASSRTPQTAGELFF.